This T cell receptor beta chain was documented in a study of cytomegalovirus exposure and HLA in healthy donors. The V gene's germline CDR1 is SGHRS and CDR2 YFSETQ. V was trimmed by 0 bases and J by 12 bases, leaving 21 bases between them. The CDR3 extends over 15 amino acids. The study ran its PCR with 60 Vbeta and 13 Jbeta primers. TCRdb's table, derived via immunoSEQ multiplex PCR, lists solely in-frame clones and lacks some. The sample carries roughly 120,000 clones, approximately 8.8% recorded once. This sequence joins TRBV5-1 and TRBJ2-5; perhaps TRBD1 as D (6 bases). The receptor was isolated from a man in his forties in good health and CMV-seronegative. The sequenced sample consisted of PBMCs. The CDR3 DNA is TGCGCCAGCAGCTTGGACCCCAGGGGCCCCGAGAGAGAGTACTTC. It yields the protein CASSLDPRGPEREYF. The full variable domain, in which reference TRBV5-1 and TRBJ2-5 provide the parts outside the CDR3, is KAGVTQTPRYLIKTRGQQVTLSCSPISGHRSVSWYQQTPGQGLQFLFEYFSETQRNKGNFPGRFSGRQFSNSRSEMNVSTLELGDSALYLCASSLDPRGPEREYFGPGTRLLVL.